These 16 T cell receptor beta chains were sequenced from one sample in a study of cytomegalovirus exposure and HLA in healthy donors. In the PCR, 60 Vbeta and 13 Jbeta primers were used. TCRdb's table, derived via immunoSEQ multiplex PCR, lists solely in-frame clones and lacks some. The sample includes about 150,000 clones, roughly 70% of them seen just once. The sequencing input was PBMCs. Receptors originate from a man aged 25-40 years in good health and CMV-seropositive.

This clone was counted only a few times. The rearrangement links TRBV7-8 to TRBJ2-1; 7 nucleotides agree with TRBD2. The CDR3 is 16 residues long. Trimming cost V 4 bases and J 4 bases; bases outside gene matches: 10. Germline V gene lookup returns CDR1 SGHVS and CDR2 FQNEAQ. CDR3 in DNA: TGTGCCAGCAGCTCGTTTCAGGGACTATATTACAATGAGCAGTTCTTC. Translation gives CASSSFQGLYYNEQFF.

V is TRBV19 and J is TRBJ2-7; D possibly corresponds to TRBD2 (5 bases). Germline V lookup: CDR1 LNHDA, CDR2 SQIVND (reference sequence). This CDR3 has 14 amino acids. The germline V and J ends were trimmed by 5 bases and 4 bases, with 15 bases remaining between them. The CDR3 DNA reads TGTGCCAGTAGTCCACGGGAACCCGTATACGAGCAGTACTTC. Translation: CASSPREPVYEQYF.

V is TRBV19 and J is TRBJ1-1; D not certain. The CDR3 runs 13 residues. CDR1 and CDR2 (germline): LNHDA, SQIVND (reference sequence). V gave up 7 bases and J gave up 6 bases, with 15 bases separating them. The CDR3: CASIPSAMAEAFF. The CDR3 region has the DNA TGTGCCAGTATCCCGAGCGCCATGGCTGAAGCTTTCTTT.

The chain has TRBV28 and TRBJ1-5, with D perhaps TRBD1 (5 bases). The ends were cut back, 11 bases at V and 6 bases at J, with 14 bases in the middle. Germline CDR1 reads MDHEN; CDR2 reads SYDVKM. This CDR3 contains 12 residues. CDR3 sequence: CAEGWGGQPQHF. DNA of the CDR3: TGTGCCGAAGGGTGGGGGGGTCAGCCCCAGCATTTT.

The CDR3, as DNA: TGCGCCAGCAGCTTGGATCTAGCGGGAGGGCGCGAGCAGTACTTC. It codes for CASSLDLAGGREQYF. The V and J genes are TRBV5-1 and TRBJ2-7, with 12 bases fitting TRBD2. The CDR3 loop spans 15 amino acids. CDR1 and CDR2 from the germline V gene are SGHRS and YFSETQ. Trimming cost V 0 bases and J 6 bases; bases outside gene matches: 4. The variable domain in full, completed from reference TRBV5-1 and TRBJ2-7, reads KAGVTQTPRYLIKTRGQQVTLSCSPISGHRSVSWYQQTPGQGLQFLFEYFSETQRNKGNFPGRFSGRQFSNSRSEMNVSTLELGDSALYLCASSLDLAGGREQYFGPGTRLTVT.

This sequence joins TRBV27 and TRBJ2-1; no clear D gene. The CDR3 covers 15 residues. Trimming cost V 5 bases and J 4 bases, with 15 bases left between them. The germline V gene has CDR1 MNHEY and CDR2 SMNVEV (reference sequence). The CDR3 here is CASSPSPPLYNEQFF. CDR3 nucleotides: TGTGCCAGCAGTCCCTCCCCGCCACTTTACAATGAGCAGTTCTTC.

This clone was found a few times. V is TRBV18 and J is TRBJ2-7; unclear D gene. The CDR3 runs to 13 residues. The ends were cut back, 0 bases at V and 6 bases at J, with 9 bases in the middle. In germline, CDR1 is KGHSH, CDR2 LQKENI. CDR3 sequence reads: CASSPPVALEQYF. The CDR3 coding sequence is TGTGCCAGCTCACCACCGGTTGCGCTCGAGCAGTACTTC.

In the case of this clone: At one end the junction does not follow the germline gene, possibly because of a read error. Other DNA sequences of this sample code for an identical CDR3. The V call is TRBV5-4, the J call TRBJ2-5, with D perhaps matching TRBD2 (5 bases). The length of the CDR3 is 14 residues. Germline CDR1 is SGHNT and CDR2 is YYREEE (reference sequence). The CDR3 region is CASSLWGVKETQYF. Here the CDR3 DNA reads TGCGCCAGCAGCTTGTGGGGAGTTAAAGAGACCCAGTACTTC.

The chain employs TRBV4-1 and TRBJ2-2, with D unresolved. Germline loops: CDR1 MGHRA, CDR2 YSYEKL. Between the trimmed V and J ends, which lost 6 bases and 0 bases, there was a span of 11 bases. The length of the CDR3 is 15 residues. The CDR3: CASSVGVSNTGELFF. The CDR3 DNA is TGCGCCAGCAGTGTGGGCGTCTCGAACACCGGGGAGCTGTTTTTT.

This chain joins TRBV6-1 and TRBJ2-2, with D possibly TRBD1 on 6 matching bases. CDR1 is MNHNS, CDR2 SASEGT, per germline. The CDR3 totals 16 residues. V was shortened by 2 bases and J by 5 bases, with 15 bases between the two germline ends. The CDR3 reads CASSETSTDRTGELFF. CDR3 DNA: TGTGCCAGCAGTGAAACCTCGACAGACAGGACCGGGGAGCTGTTTTTT.

This clone has just a few counts. The chain recombines TRBV11-3 with TRBJ2-2; D possibly corresponds to TRBD2 (6 bases). The CDR3 consists of 17 residues. Trimming took 7 bases from V and 3 from J, leaving 21 bases between them. CDR1 and CDR2 from the germline V gene are SGHNT and YENEEA. Here the CDR3 DNA reads TGTGCCAGCACGCTAGGGCAACGGGAGAGGTACACCGGGGAGCTGTTTTTT. It specifies CASTLGQRERYTGELFF.

This chain connects TRBV9 to TRBJ2-5; 9 bases map to TRBD1. Trimming removed 0 bases from V and 5 bases from J; junction bases left unmatched: 5. CDR3 length: 15 residues. Germline CDR1 SGDLS, CDR2 YYNGEE. The CDR3 region is CASSVEGTGRETQYF. CDR3 coding DNA: TGTGCCAGCAGCGTAGAGGGGACAGGGAGGGAGACCCAGTACTTC. Full variable domain (rest looked up from reference TRBV9 and TRBJ2-5): DSGVTQTPKHLITATGQRVTLRCSPRSGDLSVYWYQQSLDQGLQFLIQYYNGEERAKGNILERFSAQQFPDLHSELNLSSLELGDSALYFCASSVEGTGRETQYFGPGTRLLVL.

The rearrangement links TRBV5-1 to TRBJ1-2, with D perhaps matching TRBD1 (5 bases). Looked up from germline, CDR1 is SGHRS and CDR2 is YFSETQ. The CDR3 has 14 residues. With 0 bases removed from V and 4 bases from J, the gap between germline ends came to 10 bases. The CDR3 sequence: CASSLGQSLYGYTF. The CDR3 DNA reads TGCGCCAGCAGCTTGGGACAGAGTCTCTATGGCTACACCTTC.

This clone is a singleton in its sample. The genes are TRBV6-4 and TRBJ2-2; maybe TRBD2 (6 bases). The CDR3 runs 14 residues. From germline, CDR1 is MRHNA and CDR2 SNTAGT. With 8 bases removed from V and 7 bases from J, the gap between germline ends came to 17 bases. The chain's CDR3 is CASGRDSRVGELFF. The CDR3 region has the DNA TGTGCCAGCGGAAGGGACTCCAGGGTCGGGGAGCTGTTTTTT.

This chain joins TRBV28 and TRBJ1-1; TRBD1 might be the D (5 bases). V was cut by 3 bases and J by 4 bases, with 12 bases left in between. The CDR3 spans 14 residues. From germline, CDR1 is MDHEN and CDR2 SYDVKM. CDR3 protein: CASSFGGARTEAFF. The CDR3 region has the DNA TGTGCCAGCAGTTTCGGGGGAGCGCGCACTGAAGCTTTCTTT. Drawing the rest from reference TRBV28 and TRBJ1-1, the complete variable domain is DVKVTQSSRYLVKRTGEKVFLECVQDMDHENMFWYRQDPGLGLRLIYFSYDVKMKEKGDIPEGYSVSREKKERFSLILESASTNQTSMYLCASSFGGARTEAFFGQGTRLTVV.

The CDR3 sequence is CASSFAGSGGTGELFF. The CDR3 coding sequence is TGTGCCAGCAGCTTCGCCGGGAGCGGGGGCACCGGGGAGCTGTTTTTT. J is TRBJ2-2 and V is TRBV5-4, with 8 bases lining up with TRBD2. The germline V gene has CDR1 SGHNT and CDR2 YYREEE (reference sequence). J gave up 4 bases and V 2 bases, and 7 bases lay outside the gene matches. CDR3 length: 16 amino acids.